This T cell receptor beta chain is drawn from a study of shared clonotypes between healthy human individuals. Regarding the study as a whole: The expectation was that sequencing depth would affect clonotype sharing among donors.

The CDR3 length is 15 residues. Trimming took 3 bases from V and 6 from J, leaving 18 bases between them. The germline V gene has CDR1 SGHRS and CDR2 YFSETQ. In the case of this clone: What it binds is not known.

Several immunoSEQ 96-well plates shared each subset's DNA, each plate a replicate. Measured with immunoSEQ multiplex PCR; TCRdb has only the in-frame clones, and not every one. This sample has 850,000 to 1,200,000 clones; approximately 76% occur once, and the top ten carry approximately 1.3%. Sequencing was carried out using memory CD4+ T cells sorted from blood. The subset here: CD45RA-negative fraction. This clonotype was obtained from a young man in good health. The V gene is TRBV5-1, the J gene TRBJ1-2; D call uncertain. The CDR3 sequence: CASSSSGDAPHGYTF. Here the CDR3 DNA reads TGCGCCAGCAGCTCCTCAGGCGACGCGCCCCATGGCTACACCTTC.